Below, 13 T cell receptor beta chains from the same sample are listed, as sequenced in a study of cytomegalovirus exposure and HLA in healthy donors. PCR employed 60 Vbeta and 13 Jbeta primers. The repertoire was sequenced with immunoSEQ multiplex PCR; TCRdb's copy has only in-frame clones and lacks some. The sample has about 190,000 clones, about 80% seen once; the top ten hold roughly 2.6%. The sequenced sample consisted of PBMCs. These receptors originate from a woman in her forties or fifties in good health and CMV-seropositive.

The J gene is TRBJ2-2, the V gene TRBV5-1; TRBD2 matches at 11 bases. Trimming at V came to 0 bases and at J to 2 bases, leaving 0 bases not matched to a gene. This CDR3 has 16 residues. The V gene's germline CDR1 is SGHRS and CDR2 YFSETQ. CDR3 in DNA: TGCGCCAGCAGCTTGGGACTAGCGGGAAACACCGGGGAGCTGTTTTTT. The encoded protein is CASSLGLAGNTGELFF.

This sequence joins TRBV5-1 and TRBJ2-7; 11 positions agree with TRBD2. The junction had 8 bases not matched to a gene; V was cut back by 5 bases and J by 4 bases. CDR1 is SGHRS, CDR2 YFSETQ, per germline. There are 15 residues in the CDR3. The CDR3 is CASRKGLAEPYEQYF. CDR3 DNA sequence: TGCGCCAGCAGAAAGGGACTAGCGGAGCCATACGAGCAGTACTTC.

This clone was seen once. V and J are TRBV2 and TRBJ2-7, with 14 positions matching TRBD2. V was clipped by 5 bases and J by 5 bases; unmatched bases: 5. The germline V gene has CDR1 SNHLY and CDR2 FYNNEI. The CDR3 has 15 amino acids. The CDR3 coding sequence is TGTGCCAGCAGTCTAAGACTAGCGGGGGGGAACGAGCAGTACTTC. Translation gives CASSLRLAGGNEQYF.

This sequence joins TRBV10-1 and TRBJ2-2; D is possibly TRBD1 (6 bases). Germline values: CDR1 WNHNN, CDR2 SYGVQD (reference sequence). Trimming removed 3 bases from V and 3 bases from J, with 20 bases in between. There are 18 residues in the CDR3. CDR3: CASSERTGRDTYTGELFF. CDR3 DNA: TGCGCCAGCAGTGAAAGGACTGGCCGGGACACCTACACCGGGGAGCTGTTTTTT.

The genes are TRBV6-1 and TRBJ1-6, with D maybe TRBD1 (5 bases). Germline V gives CDR1 MNHNS, CDR2 SASEGT. The CDR3 covers 13 residues. V was cut by 7 bases and J by 7 bases, with 11 bases left in between. CDR3 DNA sequence: TGTGCCAGCAAGGCACAGGCCAATTCACCCCTCCACTTT. This translates into CASKAQANSPLHF.

Details on this clone: The same CDR3 also results from other DNA sequences found in this sample. The chain is built from TRBV18 and TRBJ2-5; possibly TRBD1 for D (5 bases). V gave up 9 bases and J gave up 5 bases, with 16 bases separating them. Germline CDR1 KGHSH, CDR2 LQKENI. The CDR3 loop spans 13 amino acids. The CDR3 DNA reads as TGTGCCAGTCACCAAGGGGCAGGGGAGACCCAGTACTTC. It is translated as CASHQGAGETQYF.

A word on this clone: The junction shows a germline mismatch at one end, possibly a read error. The gene calls are TRBV7-9 and TRBJ2-7; 11 bases map to TRBD2. Germline CDR1 and CDR2: SEHNR and FQNEAQ (reference sequence). This CDR3 has 15 amino acids. DNA of the CDR3: TGTTCCAGCAGCCCAACTAGCGGGAGCTCCTACGAGCAGTACTTC. Translating it yields CSSSPTSGSSYEQYF.

With respect to this clone: Sequence at one end of the junction differs from germline and may be a read error. The CDR3 here is CSSSSPGLAGASTDTQYF. DNA for the CDR3: TGTTCCAGCAGCTCTCCGGGACTAGCGGGGGCCAGCACAGATACGCAGTATTTT. The chain employs TRBV7-9 and TRBJ2-3; 14 bases fit TRBD2. CDR1 and CDR2 from the germline V gene are SEHNR and FQNEAQ (reference sequence). There are 18 residues in the CDR3.

The chain recombines TRBV7-3 with TRBJ2-1; 9 bases agree with TRBD2. Germline loops: CDR1 SGHTA, CDR2 FQGTGA. The CDR3 totals 15 residues. J lost 6 bases, V lost 5 bases, and 8 bases had no gene match. The CDR3 here is CASSDTGTSINEQFF. The CDR3 DNA is TGTGCCAGCAGCGATACCGGGACTAGCATCAATGAGCAGTTCTTC.

This clone was seen a handful of times. V usage is TRBV9 and J usage is TRBJ2-5; 15 nucleotides align to TRBD2. This CDR3 region has 16 residues. Per germline, CDR1 SGDLS and CDR2 YYNGEE. V shed 3 bases and J 2 bases; nucleotides not matched to a gene: 2. The CDR3 reads CASSGGTSGGQETQYF. CDR3 DNA sequence: TGTGCCAGCAGCGGAGGGACTAGCGGGGGGCAAGAGACCCAGTACTTC.

V gene TRBV2 combines with J gene TRBJ1-2, with D uncertain. The CDR3 is made up of 15 amino acids. CDR1 is SNHLY, CDR2 FYNNEI, per germline. V was shortened by 2 bases and J by 4 bases, with 14 bases between the two germline ends. CDR3 amino acids: CASSEWAGSPYGYTF. CDR3 coding DNA: TGTGCCAGCAGTGAATGGGCTGGCAGCCCCTATGGCTACACCTTC.

Details on this clone: Germline is not matched at one junction end, which may reflect a read error. The rearrangement joins TRBV7-7 to TRBJ2-1; TRBD2 agrees at 8 bases. The germline gives CDR1 SSHAT, CDR2 FNYEAQ (reference sequence). The CDR3 covers 15 residues. The CDR3 nucleotides are TGTGCTAGCAGCCCGGGGGGGCTCTCCTACAATGAGCAGTTCTTC. Its translation is CASSPGGLSYNEQFF. The whole variable domain, filled in from reference TRBV7-7 and TRBJ2-1, reads GAGVSQSPRYKVTKRGQDVTLRCDPISSHATLYWYQQALGQGPEFLTYFNYEAQPDKSGLPSDRFSAERPEGSISTLTIQRTEQRDSAMYRCASSPGGLSYNEQFFGPGTRLTVL.

The rearrangement uses TRBV6-6 and TRBJ2-1, with 9 bases that match TRBD1. The CDR3 totals 16 residues. The germline V gene encodes CDR1 MNHNY and CDR2 SVGAGI (reference sequence). The V gene end was trimmed by 6 bases and the J gene end by 4 bases; junction bases not matched to a gene: 10. The CDR3 DNA reads TGTGCCAGCAGCATAGGGACAGGGCTTAAGTACAATGAGCAGTTCTTC. This encodes CASSIGTGLKYNEQFF.